Below, 21 T cell receptor beta chains from the same sample are listed, as sequenced in a study of blood T cell repertoires in COVID-19. TCRdb keeps only in-frame clones here, not all; method: immunoSEQ multiplex PCR. The sample consists of some 460,000 clones, 87% of them appearing once. Sequenced: PBMCs or T cells enriched from blood (not recorded which). These receptors were taken from a woman aged 18 to 35 who had recovered from COVID-19.

V is TRBV2 and J is TRBJ2-1; 9 bases fit TRBD1. Germline CDR1 and CDR2: SNHLY and FYNNEI. The CDR3 extends over 15 amino acids. Losses at the gene ends were 5 bases for V and 4 bases for J; bases not matched to a gene: 6. This CDR3 reads CASSSDRGGYNEQFF. The DNA for the CDR3 is TGTGCCAGCAGTTCGGACAGGGGTGGATACAATGAGCAGTTCTTC.

This clone was recorded once. This rearrangement joins TRBV24-1 to TRBJ1-3, with D unresolved. This CDR3 has 13 residues. Trimming shortened V by 5 bases and J by 1 base, and 5 bases separated the two germline ends. CDR1 and CDR2 from the germline V gene are KGHDR and SFDVKD. CDR3 sequence (DNA): TGTGCCACCAGTGCGGGTTCTGGAAACACCATATATTTT. It codes for CATSAGSGNTIYF.

The chain uses TRBV5-1 and TRBJ2-1; the match to TRBD2 covers 11 bases. This CDR3 is 15 amino acids long. The V gene's germline CDR1 is SGHRS and CDR2 YFSETQ. Losses at the gene ends were 4 bases for V and 5 bases for J; bases not matched to a gene: 5. The CDR3 sequence: CASSPGLAGNNEQFF. The CDR3 region has the DNA TGCGCCAGCAGCCCTGGACTAGCGGGTAACAATGAGCAGTTCTTC.

Comment on this clone: Other DNA sequences from this sample encode an identical CDR3 as well. The V call is TRBV3-1 (or the pseudogene TRBV3-2), the J call TRBJ1-1, with D possibly TRBD1 on 5 matching bases. The CDR3 extends over 16 amino acids. Trimming pared 0 bases from V and 0 bases from J, leaving 11 bases between. Germline V gives CDR1 LGHDT, CDR2 YNNKEL (reference sequence). In DNA form, the CDR3 reads TGTGCCAGCAGCCAAGATCCCGGGGACTTGAACACTGAAGCTTTCTTT. It translates to CASSQDPGDLNTEAFF.

The chain links TRBV10-3 to TRBJ2-3; 7 bases match TRBD2. The junction had 12 bases not matched to a gene; V was cut back by 3 bases and J by 6 bases. The germline CDR1 and CDR2 sequences are ENHRY and SYGVKD. The CDR3 is made up of 16 amino acids. The CDR3 sequence: CAISDPAGGGDDTQYF. The DNA for the CDR3 is TGTGCCATCAGTGACCCCGCGGGTGGGGGGGATGATACGCAGTATTTT.

This clone was observed a single time. J is TRBJ2-2 and V is TRBV12-3 or TRBV12-4, with 7 bases matching TRBD2. This CDR3 is 12 amino acids long. V dropped 5 bases and J dropped 8; count of bases not matched to a gene: 2. The chain's CDR3 is CASSGGGGELFF. CDR3 bases: TGTGCCAGCAGTGGGGGAGGGGGGGAGCTGTTTTTT.

This clone was picked up a small number of times. The J gene is TRBJ2-1, the V gene TRBV30; tentatively, D is TRBD1 (6 bases). The CDR3 has 14 residues. CDR1 GTSNPN and CDR2 SVGIG come from the germline V gene (reference sequence). V lost 1 base and J lost 7, with 14 bases in between. CDR3 protein: CAWSGQVNRNEQFF. The DNA for the CDR3 is TGTGCCTGGAGTGGACAGGTTAATCGGAATGAGCAGTTCTTC.

The chain recombines TRBV9 with TRBJ1-1, with D perhaps matching TRBD1 (5 bases). Germline values: CDR1 SGDLS, CDR2 YYNGEE. The CDR3 runs 14 residues. V was pared by 0 bases and J by 3 bases, with 9 bases between. DNA of the CDR3: TGTGCCAGCAGCGTAGGGGGGGACGACACTGAAGCTTTCTTT. It codes for CASSVGGDDTEAFF. The variable domain in full, with the rest retrieved from reference TRBV9 and TRBJ1-1, is DSGVTQTPKHLITATGQRVTLRCSPRSGDLSVYWYQQSLDQGLQFLIQYYNGEERAKGNILERFSAQQFPDLHSELNLSSLELGDSALYFCASSVGGDDTEAFFGQGTRLTVV.

This clone was observed once. V gene TRBV11-3 combines with J gene TRBJ2-3, with 11 nucleotides matching TRBD1. This CDR3 spans 17 amino acids. With V trimmed by 1 base and J by 5 bases, 8 bases remained unmatched. From germline, CDR1 is SGHNT and CDR2 YENEEA. The CDR3 protein is CASSLGDRGNGGDTQYF. The CDR3 nucleotides read TGTGCCAGCAGCTTAGGGGACAGGGGGAACGGAGGAGATACGCAGTATTTT.

The CDR3 DNA is TGTGCCAGCAGTGAACCGGGTATAGAGACCCAGTACTTC. Amino acids: CASSEPGIETQYF. The V gene is TRBV25-1, the J gene TRBJ2-5; D is unresolved. Germline V lookup: CDR1 MGHDK, CDR2 SYGVNS. The CDR3 has 13 amino acids. Between the trimmed V and J ends, which lost 2 bases and 4 bases, there was a span of 8 bases.

This clone was picked up a small number of times. The chain carries TRBV10-3 and TRBJ1-4; 10 bases are shared with TRBD1. The length of the CDR3 is 15 residues. Looked up from germline, CDR1 is ENHRY and CDR2 is SYGVKD. V lost 7 bases to trimming and J lost 8 bases; unmatched junction nucleotides: 10. CDR3 sequence reads: CAIKPGQGVREKLFF. CDR3 in DNA: TGTGCCATCAAGCCCGGACAGGGGGTTAGGGAAAAACTGTTTTTT.

This CDR3 is CASRGRQGFPYEQYF. The CDR3, as DNA: TGTGCCAGCAGGGGTCGACAGGGATTCCCCTACGAGCAGTACTTC. This chain uses TRBV27 with TRBJ2-7; 7 nucleotides agree with TRBD1. V lost 6 bases and J lost 2; bases outside the gene matches: 10. Germline assignment: CDR1 MNHEY and CDR2 SMNVEV (reference sequence). This CDR3 contains 15 residues.

This sequence joins TRBV4-1 and TRBJ2-2; 11 bases line up with TRBD1. V lost 4 bases to trimming and J lost 4 bases; unmatched junction nucleotides: 5. The CDR3 spans 16 residues. Germline values: CDR1 MGHRA, CDR2 YSYEKL. In DNA form, the CDR3 reads TGCGCCAGCAGCCGGGGACAGGGGGTATCCACCGGGGAGCTGTTTTTT. This codes for CASSRGQGVSTGELFF.

The chain joins TRBV7-2 to TRBJ2-4; tentative D call: TRBD1 (6 bases). This CDR3 region has 15 residues. CDR1 and CDR2 from the germline V gene are SGHTA and FQGNSA. V lost 6 bases to trimming and J lost 0 bases, with 12 bases between them. DNA for the CDR3: TGTGCCAGCAGTTACACAGGGAGAGCCAAAAACATTCAGTACTTC. Encoded protein: CASSYTGRAKNIQYF.

Note on this clone: This specimen includes other DNA sequences encoding the same CDR3. V is TRBV27 and J is TRBJ1-1; possibly TRBD1 for D (6 bases). The CDR3 has 14 amino acids. V was trimmed by 2 bases and J by 5 bases, leaving 12 bases between them. Germline CDR1 is MNHEY and CDR2 is SMNVEV (reference sequence). CDR3 protein: CASSLGGGGTEAFF. CDR3 sequence (DNA): TGTGCCAGCAGTTTAGGGGGCGGGGGAACTGAAGCTTTCTTT.

The chain combines TRBV7-2 with TRBJ2-7; possibly TRBD2 for D (5 bases). Trimming removed 5 bases at V and 4 bases at J, with 15 bases between. CDR1 is SGHTA and CDR2 is FQGNSA in the germline V gene. This CDR3 is built from 14 residues. CDR3 amino acids: CASSTGWPGYEQYF. CDR3 nucleotide sequence: TGTGCCAGCAGCACCGGCTGGCCGGGATACGAGCAGTACTTC. Based on the CDR3 plus reference TRBV7-2 and TRBJ2-7, the full variable domain is GAGVSQSPSNKVTEKGKDVELRCDPISGHTALYWYRQSLGQGLEFLIYFQGNSAPDKSGLPSDRFSAERTGGSVSTLTIQRTQQEDSAVYLCASSTGWPGYEQYFGPGTRLTVT.

This chain uses TRBV14 with TRBJ2-7; D perhaps matches TRBD2 (5 bases). This CDR3 region has 16 residues. From germline, CDR1 is SGHDN and CDR2 FVKESK. V lost 4 bases to trimming and J lost 3 bases, with 19 bases between them. This chain's CDR3 is CASSPGGRKRSYEQYF. CDR3 sequence (DNA): TGTGCCAGCAGCCCCGGAGGCAGGAAGCGGAGCTACGAGCAGTACTTC.

This clone was detected only once. The DNA of the CDR3 is TGTGCCAGCAGACATCAGGGACTTACTTTAGCCAAAAACATTCAGTACTTC. This translates into CASRHQGLTLAKNIQYF. J is TRBJ2-4 and V is TRBV2; D might be TRBD2 (6 bases). The V and J ends lost 6 bases and 0 bases respectively, with 18 bases between them. The germline CDR1 and CDR2 sequences are SNHLY and FYNNEI. This CDR3 region has 17 residues.

This sequence joins TRBV11-2 and TRBJ2-2; no reliable D call. The V end lost 0 bases, the J end lost 6 bases, and 8 bases lay between the germline ends. The CDR3 is 14 amino acids. Germline-derived CDR1 and CDR2 are SGHAT and FQNNGV. The CDR3 coding sequence is TGTGCCAGCAGCTTAGAACCGGGTTCCGGGGAGCTGTTTTTT. Translation gives CASSLEPGSGELFF. Complete variable domain (other parts from reference TRBV11-2 and TRBJ2-2): EAGVAQSPRYKIIEKRQSVAFWCNPISGHATLYWYQQILGQGPKLLIQFQNNGVVDDSQLPKDRFSAERLKGVDSTLKIQPAKLEDSAVYLCASSLEPGSGELFFGEGSRLTVL.

The chain couples TRBV29-1 to TRBJ1-2; D is unclear. The germline V gene has CDR1 SQVTM and CDR2 ANQGSEA. The V gene lost 5 bases and the J gene lost 6 bases, with 10 bases spanning the gap. The length of the CDR3 is 11 residues. The CDR3 DNA reads as TGCAGCGTTCGTAGTCTCAATGGCTACACCTTC. Residues: CSVRSLNGYTF.

The rearrangement joins TRBV19 to TRBJ1-1; tentative D call: TRBD1 (5 bases). The CDR3 is 15 residues long. Trimming left V 6 bases short and J 2 bases short, with 16 bases between. Looked up from germline, CDR1 is LNHDA and CDR2 is SQIVND (reference sequence). The CDR3 spells CASRKWGRLNTEAFF. The CDR3 DNA sequence: TGTGCCAGTAGGAAATGGGGCCGGTTAAACACTGAAGCTTTCTTT. Complete variable domain (other parts from reference TRBV19 and TRBJ1-1): DGGITQSPKYLFRKEGQNVTLSCEQNLNHDAMYWYRQDPGQGLRLIYYSQIVNDFQKGDIAEGYSVSREKKESFPLTVTSAQKNPTAFYLCASRKWGRLNTEAFFGQGTRLTVV.